The next 9 T cell receptor beta chains were all read from a single sample in a study of blood T cell repertoires in COVID-19. TCRdb's table, derived via immunoSEQ multiplex PCR, lists solely in-frame clones and lacks some. The sample holds approximately 300,000 clones, roughly 89% seen once. The sequenced sample consisted of peripheral blood. These receptors originate from a man aged 40-55 years with acute or convalescent COVID-19.

The rearrangement uses TRBV18 and TRBJ2-5; no firm D call. There are 12 residues in the CDR3. Per germline, CDR1 KGHSH and CDR2 LQKENI. V dropped 6 bases and J dropped 0 bases, with 5 bases sitting between them. CDR3 DNA: TGTGCCAGCTCGCAGTACCAAGAGACCCAGTACTTC. Translated: CASSQYQETQYF.

This clone was detected only once. V and J are TRBV19 and TRBJ2-1, with 7 bases fitting TRBD1. There are 15 residues in the CDR3. The germline CDR1 and CDR2 sequences are LNHDA and SQIVND (reference sequence). Unmatched junction bases numbered 8, after V lost 5 bases and J lost 4 bases. The CDR3 DNA reads as TGTGCCAGTAGTTTGACAGGGAACCTTTACAATGAGCAGTTCTTC. This gives the protein CASSLTGNLYNEQFF. The whole variable domain, filled in from reference TRBV19 and TRBJ2-1, reads DGGITQSPKYLFRKEGQNVTLSCEQNLNHDAMYWYRQDPGQGLRLIYYSQIVNDFQKGDIAEGYSVSREKKESFPLTVTSAQKNPTAFYLCASSLTGNLYNEQFFGPGTRLTVL.

The rearrangement uses TRBV28 and TRBJ1-4; the D gene is possibly TRBD1 (5 bases). Per the germline V gene, CDR1 is MDHEN and CDR2 is SYDVKM. This CDR3 contains 17 residues. Trimming pared 6 bases from V and 7 bases from J, leaving 24 bases between. As DNA, the CDR3 is TGTGCCAGCAGGCCCCCAACCCAGGGAACCGTTGGTGAAAAACTGTTTTTT. Translated, it gives CASRPPTQGTVGEKLFF.

The chain recombines TRBV19 with TRBJ2-7; D uncertain. Germline loops: CDR1 LNHDA, CDR2 SQIVND (reference sequence). With 9 bases removed from V and 3 bases from J, the gap between germline ends came to 18 bases. The CDR3 length is 14 residues. The CDR3 nucleotides read TGTGCCAGGAGACCTTTGGGCGTAAACTACGAGCAGTACTTC. It encodes CARRPLGVNYEQYF.

The V call is TRBV7-8, the J call TRBJ1-1; D is undetermined. This CDR3 has 14 residues. Per the germline V gene, CDR1 is SGHVS and CDR2 is FQNEAQ. The V end was cut by 5 bases, the J end by 5 bases, with 15 bases between. The CDR3 DNA reads TGTGCCAGCAGCCTCATAGGACTCATAACTGAAGCTTTCTTT. It specifies CASSLIGLITEAFF.

The J gene is TRBJ2-2, the V gene TRBV11-1; 8 bases are shared with TRBD1. J lost 4 bases, V lost 6 bases, and 1 base had no gene match. Germline V gene sequence: CDR1 SGHAT, CDR2 FQDESV (reference sequence). The CDR3 has 13 amino acids. The DNA of the CDR3 is TGTGCCAGCAGGGGGACAGGCACCGGGGAGCTGTTTTTT. Translating it yields CASRGTGTGELFF.

This clone was seen a handful of times. The rearrangement links TRBV15 to TRBJ2-1, with TRBD2 as a possible D gene (7 bases). Germline CDR1 reads LNHNV; CDR2 reads YYDKDF (reference sequence). V was pared by 7 bases and J by 4 bases, with 20 bases between. The CDR3 has 16 residues. The CDR3 region is CATTKGGASAYNEQFF. DNA of the CDR3: TGTGCCACCACTAAAGGGGGGGCTAGCGCTTACAATGAGCAGTTCTTC.

The rearrangement links TRBV9 to TRBJ1-2, with unresolved D. Looked up from germline, CDR1 is SGDLS and CDR2 is YYNGEE. V was clipped by 0 bases and J by 0 bases, with 9 bases between them. The CDR3 is 15 residues long. The CDR3 DNA reads TGTGCCAGCAGCGTAGGACAACTAGCTAACTATGGCTACACCTTC. It translates to CASSVGQLANYGYTF.

This clone was recorded once. The V gene is TRBV30, the J gene TRBJ2-3; 9 positions agree with TRBD1. Germline values: CDR1 GTSNPN, CDR2 SVGIG (reference sequence). V lost 2 bases, J lost 3 bases, and 6 bases stayed unmatched. The CDR3 is made up of 15 amino acids. CDR3 bases: TGTGCCTGGAGTCATAAAGGGACAGGGACAGATACGCAGTATTTT. Amino acids: CAWSHKGTGTDTQYF.